The clone carrying this T cell receptor (beta chain) was detected only once. The record originates from a study of blood T cell repertoires in COVID-19. Study overall: COVID-19 samples collected from the United States, Italy and Spain covered acute and convalescent phases. The analysed material was cDNA or gDNA that came from T cells, B-cell-depleted T cells, or PBMCs.

Original processing methods: For nucleated cells, counts were estimated from reference gene primer amplification. Sequencing was performed with immunoSEQ multiplex PCR; in TCRdb, only in-frame clones are kept and a portion is missing. V and J calls and clone size are those listed in that table; D and trimming were worked out from the DNA. The table lists about 92,000 clones, around 67% of them singletons. The V gene's germline CDR1 is SGHNT and CDR2 YYREEE (reference sequence). Trimming pared 0 bases from V and 6 bases from J, leaving 13 bases between. The CDR3 extends over 14 amino acids. This TCR was recovered from a woman between 55 and 75 years old in a cohort sampled during active or convalescent COVID-19. The chain joins TRBV5-4 to TRBJ2-7, with a tentative D call TRBD1 (5 bases). Sequenced sample: peripheral blood. Here the CDR3 DNA reads TGTGCCAGCAGCTTGGTCGGATCTAGGGGCGAGCAGTACTTC. Its protein product is CASSLVGSRGEQYF.